These 11 T cell receptor beta chains were all obtained from the same sample, sequenced in a study of cytomegalovirus exposure and HLA in healthy donors. 60 Vbeta and 13 Jbeta primers were used in PCR. The repertoire was sequenced with immunoSEQ multiplex PCR; TCRdb's copy has only in-frame clones and lacks some. The top ten hold around 1.9% of the sample, which has 100,000 to 150,000 clones, around 78% seen once. The material sequenced was PBMCs. These receptors were collected from a woman in her thirties or forties in good health and CMV-seronegative.

The V and J genes are TRBV5-1 and TRBJ1-4; 7 nucleotides line up with TRBD1. V lost 5 bases, J lost 8 bases, and 9 bases stayed unmatched. Germline values: CDR1 SGHRS, CDR2 YFSETQ. The CDR3 covers 14 residues. The chain's CDR3 is CASRSDRVGEKLFF. Written as DNA, the CDR3 is TGCGCCAGCAGATCCGACAGGGTTGGCGAAAAACTGTTTTTT.

The CDR3 spells CASSPLKETNTGELFF. The DNA for the CDR3 is TGTGCCAGCAGCCCGTTGAAAGAGACGAACACCGGGGAGCTGTTTTTT. The chain joins TRBV4-2 to TRBJ2-2; no clear D. Germline V gives CDR1 LGHNA, CDR2 YNFKEQ. V gave up 4 bases and J gave up 0 bases, with 12 bases separating them. The CDR3 runs 16 residues.

The chain uses TRBV9 and TRBJ2-1, with 7 nucleotides matching TRBD2. The V and J ends lost 0 bases and 1 base, in that order; junction bases with no gene match: 1. The CDR3 runs to 15 residues. Germline V lookup: CDR1 SGDLS, CDR2 YYNGEE. The CDR3 protein is CASSVVGGSYNEQFF. CDR3 in DNA: TGTGCCAGCAGCGTAGTCGGGGGGTCCTACAATGAGCAGTTCTTC.

The gene calls are TRBV7-2 and TRBJ2-7; 7 bases match TRBD1. The CDR3 has 13 residues. The V gene's germline CDR1 is SGHTA and CDR2 FQGNSA. V shed 3 bases, J shed 3 bases, and the junction held 2 bases outside the gene matches. CDR3 amino acids: CASSFRQGYEQYF. The CDR3 coding sequence is TGTGCCAGCAGCTTTCGACAGGGCTACGAGCAGTACTTC.

This clone showed up just once. The chain combines TRBV29-1 with TRBJ2-2, with D perhaps TRBD2 (5 bases). Germline CDR1 is SQVTM and CDR2 is ANQGSEA. V was pared by 5 bases and J by 6 bases, with 10 bases between. This CDR3 is 12 amino acids long. CDR3 in amino acids: CSVSGMAGELFF. The DNA for the CDR3 is TGCAGCGTTTCCGGGATGGCCGGGGAGCTGTTTTTT.

The genes are TRBV18 and TRBJ2-7, with unresolved D. V was shortened by 6 bases and J by 3 bases, with 12 bases between the two germline ends. CDR3 size: 13 residues. CDR1 and CDR2 from the germline V gene are KGHSH and LQKENI. CDR3 sequence (DNA): TGTGCCAGCTCCCCTGAGACATTCTACGAGCAGTACTTC. It specifies CASSPETFYEQYF.

The V call is TRBV11-2, the J call TRBJ2-7, with 7 bases that match TRBD1. CDR3 length: 15 amino acids. Trimming cost V 0 bases and J 0 bases; bases outside gene matches: 2. The germline V gene has CDR1 SGHAT and CDR2 FQNNGV. CDR3 DNA: TGTGCCAGCAGCTTAGAGGGGACAGTCTCCTACGAGCAGTACTTC. Its translation is CASSLEGTVSYEQYF.

The V call is TRBV13, the J call TRBJ2-3, with D tentatively TRBD2 (6 bases). Germline CDR1 and CDR2: PRHDT and FYEKMQ (reference sequence). V dropped 0 bases and J dropped 0 bases, with 7 bases sitting between them. This CDR3 has 15 residues. The CDR3 region is CASSLGGTSTDTQYF. The CDR3 nucleotides are TGTGCCAGCAGCTTAGGCGGGACTAGCACAGATACGCAGTATTTT.

The rearrangement uses TRBV28 and TRBJ2-7, with 8 bases fitting TRBD1. This CDR3 has 15 residues. V was pared by 5 bases and J by 3 bases, with 9 bases of the junction left unmatched. The V gene's germline CDR1 is MDHEN and CDR2 SYDVKM. The CDR3 spells CASSHMVGQGYEQYF. The CDR3 DNA reads as TGTGCCAGCAGTCATATGGTCGGACAGGGCTACGAGCAGTACTTC.

The chain has TRBV5-6 and TRBJ2-3, with TRBD2 identical over 11 bases. V gave up 1 base and J gave up 7 bases; unmatched junction bases: 8. Germline V gives CDR1 SGHDT, CDR2 YYEEEE. The CDR3 loop spans 16 amino acids. CDR3 nucleotides: TGTGCCAGCAGCTTGCCTCTAGCGGGGGGACGATATACGCAGTATTTT. Translating it yields CASSLPLAGGRYTQYF.

The CDR3 is CASSAGLAGGTWRETQYF. DNA of the CDR3: TGTGCCAGCAGCGCGGGACTAGCGGGAGGGACTTGGCGAGAGACCCAGTACTTC. The chain recombines TRBV9 with TRBJ2-5; 16 positions match TRBD2. CDR1 and CDR2 from the germline V gene are SGDLS and YYNGEE. The V and J ends lost 3 bases and 4 bases, in that order; junction bases with no gene match: 9. The CDR3 runs 18 residues. The full variable domain, completed using reference TRBV9 and TRBJ2-5, is DSGVTQTPKHLITATGQRVTLRCSPRSGDLSVYWYQQSLDQGLQFLIQYYNGEERAKGNILERFSAQQFPDLHSELNLSSLELGDSALYFCASSAGLAGGTWRETQYFGPGTRLLVL.